This T cell receptor beta chain derives from a study of T cells expressing NK-cell markers (dated by TCRdb to 2018 to 2020). Regarding the research as a whole: Under 10 donors provided sorted CD3+CD56+NKG2C+, CD3+CD56+NKG2C- and CD3+CD56-NKG2C+ T-cell subsets, whose TCR beta-chain repertoires were profiled. Among the eight sequenced donors, seven were HCMV-seropositive and one was HCMV-seronegative. The eight sequenced donors were randomly selected healthy volunteers, three men and five women. Illumina HiSeq 2000/2500, MiSeq or NextSeq was used to sequence libraries as 2 x 150 bp reads.

Findings and caveats that apply to the study as a whole: Those dominant clonotypes were again the most abundant among CD3+CD56-NKG2C+ cells in several donors, at roughly 25-65%. Whether the expanded NKG2C-expressing T cell clones were specific for HCMV antigens remained unclear. For six donors, the dominant CD3+CD56+NKG2C+ clonotypes were among the top 10 CD8+ clonotypes and accounted for about 1.0-8% of CD8+ T cells.

Details on this clonotype: Its antigen is not yet known.

The sequencing machine was an Illumina HiSeq 2000. TCR beta cDNA libraries were prepared using 5'RACE template switching, which introduced a universal primer site and unique molecular identifiers. cDNA synthesis was primed from the TCR beta constant segment, followed by two successive PCR amplification steps. The original pipeline was this. Reads were demultiplexed and grouped by UMI with MIGEC, and clonotypes were assembled and quantified with MiTCR. Only TCR cDNA sequences supported by at least two reads were kept to exclude erroneous sequences. The tcR package was used for downstream repertoire analysis, with clonotypes matched between fractions based on CDR3 nucleotide sequence plus V segment. Antigen specificity was annotated against VDJdb with VDJmatch, allowing one amino acid substitution in CDR3. After TCRdb reprocessed the reads, each CDR3 protein sequence was kept as one row, without DNA. These V and J calls derive from TCRdb rather than the authors' analysis. This sample's listing comprises about 390,000 distinct CDR3 sequences. The top ten hold around a tenth of the sample.

HCMV-specific IgG was detected in serum with a commercial ELISA kit to determine HCMV serostatus. Ficoll density gradient centrifugation was used to isolate peripheral blood mononuclear cells from blood. Sequencing input: blood T cells: a sorted CD56 or NKG2C T cell subset, CD4+ or CD8+ T cells, or bulk PBMC T cells (not recorded which). The receptor comes from a woman aged 50 to 60 in good health. Donor details come from another sample of the same person, matched by shared clones.

The CDR3 in this case is CASSSRIAGTNTGELFF. The chain was built from TRBV5-1 and TRBJ2-2; without DNA, the TCRdb call of TRBD2 cannot be checked. Taken from cysteine to phenylalanine, the CDR3 has 17 residues. No DNA has been recorded. Sequences SGHRS (CDR1) and YFSETQ (CDR2) are obtained from the germline V gene.